This T cell receptor beta chain was recorded in a study of blood T cell repertoires in COVID-19. Study information: The origin of the acute and convalescent COVID-19 samples was the United States, Italy and Spain. Nucleic acid was either cDNA or gDNA, and it came from T cells, B-cell-depleted T cells, or PBMCs.

Original data processing: Estimation of nucleated cell counts was performed using reference gene primer amplification. The assay was immunoSEQ multiplex PCR, and TCRdb's table has in-frame clones only and misses some. D and trimming come from the DNA, and the V and J calls and clone size come from that table. The sample has approximately 89,000 clones, around 80% seen once; the top ten hold around 22%. This clonotype was sampled from a man aged 65 to 85 with acute or convalescent COVID-19. The source material was peripheral blood.

Written as DNA, the CDR3 is TGTGCCAGCAGCCCGCGTGGGCTAGCGGGAGGATACGAGCAGTACTTC. Amino acid sequence: CASSPRGLAGGYEQYF. The chain joins TRBV7-9 to TRBJ2-7; 11 bases are shared with TRBD2. Germline assignment: CDR1 SEHNR and CDR2 FQNEAQ (reference sequence). V shed 5 bases, J shed 4 bases, and the junction held 10 bases outside the gene matches. The CDR3 is 16 amino acids.